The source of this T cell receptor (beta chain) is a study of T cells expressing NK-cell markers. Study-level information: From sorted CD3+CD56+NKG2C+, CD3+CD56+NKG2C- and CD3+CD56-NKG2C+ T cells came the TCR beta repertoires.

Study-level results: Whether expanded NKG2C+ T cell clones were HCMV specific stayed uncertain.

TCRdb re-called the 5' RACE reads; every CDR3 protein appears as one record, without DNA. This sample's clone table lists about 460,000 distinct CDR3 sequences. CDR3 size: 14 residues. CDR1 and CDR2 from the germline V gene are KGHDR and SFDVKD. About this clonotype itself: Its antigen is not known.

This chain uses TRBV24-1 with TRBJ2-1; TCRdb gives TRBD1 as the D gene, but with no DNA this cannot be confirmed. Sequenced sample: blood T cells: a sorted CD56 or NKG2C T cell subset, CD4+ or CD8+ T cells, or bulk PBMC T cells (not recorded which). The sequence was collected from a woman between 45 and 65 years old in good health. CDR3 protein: CATSPRDTPDEQFF.